Included here is one T cell receptor beta chain sequence, with context. The antigen remains undetermined. This record comes from a study of post-analysis software for immune sequencing data. In the study overall: In terms of disease course, relapsing-remitting, secondary progressive and progressive-relapsing multiple sclerosis were included.

Unique molecular identifiers had been added to the TCR beta cDNA libraries. Input populations of roughly 1 to 11 million T cells gave rise to around 480,000 cDNA molecules. TCRdb redid the calling of the PCR reads with MiXCR, one entry per CDR3 protein. The sample contains about 810,000 distinct CDR3 sequences, roughly 50% of which appear only once. Study-level points and caveats: Samples from a shared batch, those prepared together, strongly co-clustered by F measure. Multiple sclerosis patients showed significantly lower normalized Chao1 diversity than controls did.

The sequence derives from a girl aged 5 to 17 with multiple sclerosis. Sequences were obtained from blood.

The CDR3 DNA reads TGCGCCAGCAGCCCACTTTCGGGAGGATCAGATACGCAGTATTTT. This translates into CASSPLSGGSDTQYF. This chain connects TRBV5-1 to TRBJ2-3, with 7 bases fitting TRBD2. Germline values: CDR1 SGHRS, CDR2 YFSETQ. The length of the CDR3 is 15 residues. J gave up 4 bases and V 4 bases, and 9 bases lay outside the gene matches.